This TCR beta chain was observed in a study of blood T cell repertoires in COVID-19. Background on the study: The analysed material was cDNA or gDNA that came from T cells, B-cell-depleted T cells, or PBMCs.

In the authors' methods: Quantification of nucleated cells was approximated via reference gene primer amplification. Profiled with immunoSEQ multiplex PCR; TCRdb holds only in-frame clones, not every one. V, J and clone size were drawn from that table, and D and trimming were deduced from the DNA. The table lists hundreds of thousands of clones, about 86% of them singletons. Material for sequencing was peripheral blood. The receptor was derived from a woman aged 45-65 years with acute or convalescent COVID-19.

This chain's CDR3 is CASSLNLDSEAFF. The CDR3 DNA reads as TGCGCCAGCAGCCTCAACTTGGACAGTGAAGCTTTCTTT. This chain links TRBV5-1 with TRBJ1-1, with D maybe TRBD1 (6 bases). Trimming left V 4 bases short and J 7 bases short, with 14 bases between. This CDR3 region has 13 residues. CDR1 and CDR2 from the germline V gene are SGHRS and YFSETQ.